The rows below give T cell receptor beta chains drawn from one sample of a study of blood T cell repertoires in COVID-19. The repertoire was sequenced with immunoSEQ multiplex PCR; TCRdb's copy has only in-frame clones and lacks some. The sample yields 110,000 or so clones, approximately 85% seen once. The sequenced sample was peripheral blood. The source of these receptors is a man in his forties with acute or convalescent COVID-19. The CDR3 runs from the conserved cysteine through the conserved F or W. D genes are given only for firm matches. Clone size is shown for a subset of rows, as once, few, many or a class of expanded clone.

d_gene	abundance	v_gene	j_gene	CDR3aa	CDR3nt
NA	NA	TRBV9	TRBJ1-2	CASSVDRSGYTF	TGTGCCAGCAGCGTAGACAGGAGTGGCTACACCTTC
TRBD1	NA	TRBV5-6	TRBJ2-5	CASSQDPGQYQETQYF	TGTGCCAGCAGTCAAGACCCGGGACAGTACCAAGAGACCCAGTACTTC
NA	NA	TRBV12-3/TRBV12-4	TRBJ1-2	CATLFREANGYTF	TGTGCCACCCTTTTCAGGGAGGCCAACGGCTACACCTTC
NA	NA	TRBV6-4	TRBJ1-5	CASSDSPNQPQHF	TGTGCCAGCAGTGACTCCCCTAATCAGCCCCAGCATTTT
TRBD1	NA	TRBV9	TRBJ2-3	CASSGPDRGSTDTQYF	TGTGCCAGCAGCGGGCCGGACAGGGGTAGCACAGATACGCAGTATTTT
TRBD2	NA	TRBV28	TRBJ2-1	CASSLPPQGTSGGQNLYNEQFF	TGTGCCAGCAGTTTACCACCCCAAGGGACTAGCGGGGGCCAAAACCTCTACAATGAGCAGTTCTTC
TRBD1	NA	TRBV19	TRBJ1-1	CASSPFGQGSNTEAFF	TGTGCCAGTAGTCCCTTCGGACAGGGTTCGAACACTGAAGCTTTCTTT
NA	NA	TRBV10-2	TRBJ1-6	CASSEAGESPLHF	TGCGCCAGCAGTGAGGCAGGGGAGTCACCCCTCCACTTT
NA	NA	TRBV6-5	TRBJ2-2	CASSWGVSNTGELFF	TGTGCCAGCAGTTGGGGGGTTTCGAACACCGGGGAGCTGTTTTTT
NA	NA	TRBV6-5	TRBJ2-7	CASSYASGTGAYEQYF	TGTGCCAGCAGTTACGCATCCGGGACGGGGGCCTACGAGCAGTACTTC
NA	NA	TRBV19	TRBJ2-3	CASSMGQVSTDTQYF	TGTGCCAGTAGTATGGGACAAGTCAGCACAGATACGCAGTATTTT
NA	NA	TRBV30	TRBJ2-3	CAWSVRWWRGPLGTDTQYF	TGTGCCTGGAGTGTCCGATGGTGGCGGGGTCCCTTGGGCACAGATACGCAGTATTTT
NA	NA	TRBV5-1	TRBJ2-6	CASSRTQTSGANVLTF	TGCGCCAGCAGCCGGACACAGACCTCTGGGGCCAACGTCCTGACTTTC
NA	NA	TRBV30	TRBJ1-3	CAWSAWATGNTIYF	TGTGCCTGGAGTGCGTGGGCAACTGGAAACACCATATATTTT
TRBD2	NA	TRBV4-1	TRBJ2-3	CASSQAPSGAPTDTQYF	TGCGCCAGCAGCCAAGCGCCTAGCGGGGCCCCCACAGATACGCAGTATTTT
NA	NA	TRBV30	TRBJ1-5	CAWSPEGFQPQHF	TGTGCCTGGAGTCCAGAGGGTTTTCAGCCCCAGCATTTT
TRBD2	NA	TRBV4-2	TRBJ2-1	CASSRAGGPNEQFF	TGTGCCAGCAGCCGTGCGGGGGGGCCAAATGAGCAGTTCTTC
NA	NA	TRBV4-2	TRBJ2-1	CASSQDLGRGQFF	TGTGCCAGCAGCCAAGATCTGGGGCGTGGGCAGTTCTTC
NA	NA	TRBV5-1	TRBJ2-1	CASSLDWNEQFF	TGCGCCAGCAGCTTGGACTGGAATGAGCAGTTCTTC
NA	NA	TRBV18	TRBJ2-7	CASSPVGGYEQYF	TGTGCCAGCTCACCCGTGGGGGGCTACGAGCAGTACTTC
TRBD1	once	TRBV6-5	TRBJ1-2	CASSYRDRGVLGYTF	TGTGCCAGCAGTTACAGGGACAGGGGAGTCCTTGGCTACACCTTC
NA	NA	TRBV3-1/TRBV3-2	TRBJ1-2	CASSPAGESYGYTF	TGTGCCAGCAGCCCGGCAGGGGAAAGTTATGGCTACACCTTC
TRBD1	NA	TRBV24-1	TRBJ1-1	CATSDGGTGKSGEAFF	TGTGCCACCAGTGATGGGGGGACAGGCAAGAGTGGTGAAGCTTTCTTT
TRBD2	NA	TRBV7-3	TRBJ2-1	CASSFVRLAGADYHNEQFF	TGTGCCAGCAGCTTCGTCCGGCTAGCGGGGGCCGATTATCACAATGAGCAGTTCTTC
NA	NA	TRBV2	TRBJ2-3	CASSEVTVNSTDTQYF	TGTGCCAGCAGTGAAGTAACAGTAAATAGCACAGATACGCAGTATTTT
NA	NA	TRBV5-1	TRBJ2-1	CASSFESSYNEQFF	TGCGCCAGCAGCTTTGAGAGCTCCTACAATGAGCAGTTCTTC
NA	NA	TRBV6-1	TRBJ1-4	CASSEATGSNEKLFF	TGTGCCAGCAGTGAAGCGACAGGTTCTAATGAAAAACTGTTTTTT
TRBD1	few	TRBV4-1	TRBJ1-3	CASRGTGGGNTIYF	TGCGCCAGCAGGGGGACAGGGGGTGGAAACACCATATATTTT
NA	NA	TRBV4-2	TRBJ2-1	CASSGGQIDEQFF	TGTGCCAGCAGTGGCGGTCAGATAGATGAGCAGTTCTTC
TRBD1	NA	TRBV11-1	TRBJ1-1	CASSLAGGTTEAFF	TGTGCCAGCAGCTTAGCAGGGGGCACCACTGAAGCTTTCTTT
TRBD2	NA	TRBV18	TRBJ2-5	CASSPTSENPQETQYF	TGTGCCAGCTCACCTACTAGCGAAAACCCCCAAGAGACCCAGTACTTC
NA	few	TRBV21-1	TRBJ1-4	CASKKTGAREKLFF	TGTGCCAGCAAAAAGACAGGGGCGCGGGAAAAACTGTTTTTT
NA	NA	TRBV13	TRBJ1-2	CASSLEGKGGYTF	TGTGCCAGCAGCCTGGAGGGGAAGGGTGGCTACACCTTC
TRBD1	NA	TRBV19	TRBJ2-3	CASSIHITGTGGSDTQYF	TGTGCCAGTAGTATCCACATAACCGGGACAGGGGGCTCAGATACGCAGTATTTT
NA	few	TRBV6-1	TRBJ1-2	CASSETRSWGYTF	TGTGCCAGCAGTGAAACTCGGAGCTGGGGCTACACCTTC
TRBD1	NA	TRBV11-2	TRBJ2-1	CASAWGQGYDEQFF	TGTGCCAGCGCCTGGGGACAGGGCTACGATGAGCAGTTCTTC
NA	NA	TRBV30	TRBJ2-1	CAWSGEGGEQFF	TGTGCCTGGAGTGGGGAGGGGGGTGAGCAGTTCTTC
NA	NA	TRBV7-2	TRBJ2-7	CASSLGQKYEQYF	TGTGCCAGCAGCTTAGGACAGAAGTACGAGCAGTACTTC
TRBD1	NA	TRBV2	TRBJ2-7	CASRLDRGADEQYF	TGTGCCAGCAGGTTGGACAGGGGGGCCGACGAGCAGTACTTC
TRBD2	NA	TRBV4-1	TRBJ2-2	CASSQVGGTGELFF	TGCGCCAGCAGCCAAGTGGGGGGGACCGGGGAGCTGTTTTTT
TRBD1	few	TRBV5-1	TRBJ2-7	CASSLGQGQPGYEQYF	TGCGCCAGCAGCTTGGGACAGGGACAACCGGGCTACGAGCAGTACTTC
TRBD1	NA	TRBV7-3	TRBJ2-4	CASSSTGGAHIQYF	TGTGCCAGCAGCTCGACAGGGGGCGCACACATTCAGTACTTC
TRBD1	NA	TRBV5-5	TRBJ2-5	CASSLRSGTGVIGQETQYF	TGTGCCAGCAGCTTACGCTCCGGGACAGGGGTGATCGGCCAAGAGACCCAGTACTTC
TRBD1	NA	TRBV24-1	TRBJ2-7	CATSKGQGSYEQYF	TGTGCCACCAGTAAGGGACAGGGATCCTACGAGCAGTACTTC